This T cell receptor (beta chain) was captured in a study of cytomegalovirus exposure and HLA in healthy donors. Whole-study results and caveats: Versus the approximately 720-donor mean, an Asian-associated ancestry cluster reportedly showed fewer N-insertions in a later analysis. A later analysis showed HLA-associated TCR beta chains outstripping equally common others in clonal expansion.

In the case of this clone: The antigen is undetermined.

The CDR3 contains 13 residues. V was pared by 2 bases and J by 4 bases, with 6 bases between. Germline V CDR1 and CDR2: SGHTA, FQGTGA. Donors were nominally healthy when sampled, though unrecorded immune exposures were likely. The primer mix had 60 Vbeta and 13 Jbeta primers. Only in-frame clones appear in the TCRdb table, and some are missing; sequencing was by immunoSEQ multiplex PCR. This sample carries 75,000 to 90,000 clones, roughly 85% of them seen once, and the ten largest clones take 6.5% to 9%. This chain links TRBV7-3 with TRBJ1-5; D is uncertain. The TCR was taken from a man aged 35 to 55 in good health and CMV-seropositive. Sample: PBMCs. CDR3 protein: CASSLSGNQPQHF. CDR3 in DNA: TGTGCCAGCAGCTTATCGGGGAATCAGCCCCAGCATTTT.